A selection of T cell receptor beta chains follows, all from one sample in a study of cytomegalovirus exposure and HLA in healthy donors. Data came from immunoSEQ multiplex PCR; TCRdb stores just in-frame clones and leaves some out. The table shows approximately 160,000 clones, with 81% occurring only once. The sequencing input was PBMCs. The receptors were gathered from a man aged 50 to 59 in good health and CMV-seropositive. CDR3s include the opening cysteine and the closing phenylalanine or tryptophan. The D gene is left open where the match is weak.

v_call d_call cdr3_aa
TRBV10-3 . CAISEQGQPQHF
TRBV5-6 TRBD1 CASSLDGQGRNQPQHF
TRBV9 TRBD2 CASSDLRGGRRGEQFF
TRBV28 TRBD2 CASSLLGGLAGGTDTQYF
TRBV27 TRBD2 CASSSLAGGAYEQYF
TRBV4-1 . CASSHIGGGPGELFF
TRBV16 . CASSGTQSYGYTF
TRBV4-3 . CASSRQALYNEQFF
TRBV5-8 TRBD1 CASSPRDTGGRETQYF
TRBV19 . CASSNAGPTDTQYF
TRBV15 TRBD2 CATSSAHLAGVYNEQFF
TRBV7-9 . CASSTNTGSEQYF
TRBV6-1 TRBD2 CASSEAAGGPLQETQYF
TRBV30 . CAHSSGELFF
TRBV18 TRBD1 CASTYSGGEGEQYF
TRBV28 TRBD2 CASSVPRGGLYNEQFF
TRBV30 TRBD2 CAWNPGGNYEQYF
TRBV7-8 . CASSLVSGVRDTQYF
TRBV19 . CASSSPVVGSYGYTF
TRBV10-3 . CAISEGTLYEQYF
TRBV5-4 TRBD1 CASSLWTGGLGELFF
TRBV6-5 . CASSSRGVNTGELFF
TRBV27 . CASSSRIVAAITDTQYF
TRBV18 TRBD1 CASSPLLQGNEQFF
TRBV6-5 TRBD1 CASSYYRGSDQPQHF
TRBV7-9 TRBD1 CASSDGGWGRGSSYEQYF
TRBV28 . CASSLVSGDEQFF
TRBV28 TRBD2 CATLPGGSYNEQFF
TRBV20-1 . CSASGGREQYF
TRBV27 . CASSLLRGTQYF
TRBV19 . CASRTAGGYTF
TRBV30 . CAWRGRSGTEAFF
TRBV14 TRBD2 CASSRWSGGALDTQYF
TRBV30 TRBD1 CAWSRDRLQETQYF
TRBV5-5 TRBD1 CASNRGSYEQYF
TRBV5-6 . CASSLGAGSYEQYF
TRBV5-1 . CASSLGDSSNQPQHF
TRBV5-1 TRBD1 CASSLGLGTVGMNTEAFF
TRBV2 . CASSTIISNTDTQYF
TRBV30 . CAWSPTDYSNQPQHF
TRBV6-1 . CASSKRSSYEQYF
TRBV29-1 . CSVEDRWEGTEAFF
TRBV7-8 TRBD1 CASSSMGQTSIGPQHF
TRBV18 . CASSPQRGTNTGELFF